This passage covers 2 T cell receptor beta chains from one sample sequenced in a study of CD8 T cells in ankylosing spondylitis. MiXCR, applied by TCRdb to the 5' RACE reads, yields one record per CDR3 protein. Of about 250,000 distinct CDR3 sequences in the sample, approximately 24% were seen once. The sample was blood, either unsorted or a sorted T cell fraction (not recorded which). These receptors all come from a male donor with ankylosing spondylitis or in good health (not recorded which).

This clonotype showed up just a few times. The chain couples TRBV20-1 to TRBJ1-5; TRBD1 matches 7 bases. The CDR3 extends over 16 amino acids. With V trimmed by 0 bases and J by 3 bases, 8 bases remained unmatched. Germline V gene lookup returns CDR1 DFQATT and CDR2 SNEGSKA (reference sequence). The CDR3 here is CSARDATGLDNQPQHF. DNA for the CDR3: TGCAGTGCTAGAGACGCGACAGGGTTGGACAATCAGCCCCAGCATTTT.

This clonotype appeared a few times. This chain uses TRBV10-1 with TRBJ2-3; tentative D call: TRBD2 (6 bases). Germline V gene data show CDR1 as WNHNN and CDR2 as SYGVQD (reference sequence). The CDR3 is made up of 16 amino acids. The V end was cut by 0 bases, the J end by 1 base, with 11 bases between. In nucleotides, the CDR3 is TGCGCCAGCAGTGAGTCTGAGGGACTGGGCACAGATACGCAGTATTTT. As protein: CASSESEGLGTDTQYF.